Listed below are T cell receptor beta chains from one sample, sequenced in a study of T cells in Graves' hyperthyroidism and ophthalmopathy. MiXCR, applied by TCRdb to the multiplex PCR reads, yields one record per CDR3 protein. This sample carries some 440,000 distinct CDR3 sequences, 15% to 18% of them seen once, and the ten largest clones take 7.5% to 8%. Source material: blood. The receptors were sampled from a young woman with Graves' hyperthyroidism. Both conserved end residues are trimmed from each CDR3. The order of the fields is J gene, V gene, CDR3 protein.

TRBJ2-2 | TRBV2 | ASSQTNGAGTSTGELF
TRBJ1-5 | TRBV19 | ASSKGGGSRDKDQPQH
TRBJ1-1 | TRBV7-9 | ASSSSGGQGVWYTEAF
TRBJ1-4 | TRBV6-1 | ASSTQPNEKLF
TRBJ2-7 | TRBV27 | ASSGHGRAIREQY
TRBJ2-1 | TRBV11-2 | ASSLRDKTRGGNEQF
TRBJ2-2 | TRBV7-2 | ASSPQQANTGELF
TRBJ2-7 | TRBV28 | ASSFGGQGAHEQY
TRBJ2-7 | TRBV6-1 | ASSKPPSYEQY
TRBJ2-3 | TRBV27 | ASRKDATDTQY
TRBJ1-6 | TRBV30 | AWSGGLDSPLH
TRBJ1-2 | TRBV7-2 | ASSPRPGQGSAYGYT
TRBJ2-5 | TRBV3-1 | ASSQGAGGQETQY
TRBJ2-3 | TRBV3-1 | ASSQLGGKASTDTQY
TRBJ1-4 | TRBV6-1 | ASSEAGSGKLF
TRBJ1-2 | TRBV27 | ASSPGQGKHGYT
TRBJ2-7 | TRBV13 | ASSGFGQGAHEQY
TRBJ2-5 | TRBV29-1 | SARYQETQY
TRBJ2-7 | TRBV9 | ASSVLPAGGEQY
TRBJ2-7 | TRBV6-1 | ASSERQGGIEQY
TRBJ1-6 | TRBV20-1 | SARDPGSGSPLH
TRBJ1-2 | TRBV2 | ASRLGTALYGYT
TRBJ1-4 | TRBV12-3/TRBV12-4 | ASTLGGQSNEKLF
TRBJ2-3 | TRBV7-9 | ASSLGTGLADTQY
TRBJ1-2 | TRBV30 | AWKEKHSNYGYT
TRBJ2-3 | TRBV7-2 | ASSFLGLAGGPTDTQY
TRBJ1-5 | TRBV6-1 | ASSGLDRGSNQPQH
TRBJ1-6 | TRBV5-5 | ASSSGTGPYNSPLH
TRBJ2-2 | TRBV9 | ASSVGGGTGELF
TRBJ2-7 | TRBV3-1 | ASSLGRGGFYEQY
TRBJ2-7 | TRBV7-9 | ASSLSQGADEQY
TRBJ1-6 | TRBV2 | ASRQSSSYNSPLH
TRBJ2-1 | TRBV15 | ATSEGGSMRNEQF
TRBJ1-2 | TRBV27 | ASSLLRDRATLGYT
TRBJ2-1 | TRBV19 | ASTRDGLIYNEQF
TRBJ1-2 | TRBV20-1 | SASGAPWAGLRGYT
TRBJ2-7 | TRBV7-8 | ASSLALWSDEQY
TRBJ1-6 | TRBV5-1 | ASSLVPGYNSPLH
TRBJ2-2 | TRBV28 | ASRQQGTGELF
TRBJ2-3 | TRBV20-1 | SAGPRTDTQY
TRBJ1-4 | TRBV19 | ASTPRDIRREKLF
TRBJ1-6 | TRBV5-8 | ASSTRTGENSPLH